One TCR beta chain is described in this entry. This sample was taken from a study of blood T cell repertoires in COVID-19. For the study at large: Some COVID-19 samples were acute and others convalescent; all came from the United States, Italy and Spain. PBMCs, B-cell-depleted T cells, or T cells provided the cDNA or gDNA that made up the material.

CDR1 and CDR2 from the germline V gene are MNHNS and SASEGT. Trimming took 4 bases from V and 0 from J; bases not matched to a gene: 10. The CDR3 contains 17 residues. As handled by the study authors: Reference gene primer amplification in the assay estimated nucleated cell counts. The data were produced by immunoSEQ multiplex PCR, yet TCRdb's version contains in-frame clones alone and is incomplete. V and J calls and clone size are given by that table; D and trimming were obtained from the DNA. Seen here are tens of thousands of clones, 90% observed once, and the top ten hold approximately 11%. This sequence originates from a human donor in a cohort sampled during active COVID-19. This chain joins TRBV6-1 and TRBJ2-5, with TRBD2 matching 8 bases. The sample was peripheral blood. The CDR3 loop reads CASSAGLAGAYQETQYF. As DNA, the CDR3 is TGTGCCAGCAGTGCGGGGCTAGCGGGCGCGTACCAAGAGACCCAGTACTTC.